The rows below give T cell receptor beta chains drawn from one sample of a study of CD8 T cells in Susac syndrome. TCRdb ran MiXCR on the immunoSEQ multiplex PCR reads and lists one entry per CDR3 protein. The sample contains more than 110,000 distinct CDR3 sequences, around 93% of which appear only once. Sequencing was performed on CD4+ T cells from PBMCs. The receptors stem from a human donor with Susac syndrome. The CDR3 runs from the conserved cysteine through the conserved F or W. The D gene is left open where the match is weak. The size entry is marked missing in some rows and otherwise reads once, few, many or a size class.

cdr3_aa cdr3_nt clone_size d_call j_call v_call cdr3_length
CAWRGRYQETQYF TGTGCCTGGAGGGGACGGTACCAAGAGACCCAGTACTTC once . TRBJ2-5 TRBV30 13
CASSVRDYYNTGELFF TGTGCCAGCAGTGTCCGGGACTACTATAACACCGGGGAGCTGTTTTTT . TRBD2 TRBJ2-2 TRBV6-2/TRBV6-3 16
CASSLVPRQGETQYF TGTGCCAGCAGTTTGGTCCCCCGGCAAGGAGAGACCCAGTACTTC . . TRBJ2-5 TRBV12-3/TRBV12-4 15
CATSRDAGGRFFTDTQYF TGTGCCACCAGCAGAGATGCAGGGGGCCGTTTCTTCACAGATACGCAGTATTTT . TRBD1 TRBJ2-3 TRBV15 18
CATSDAGLADTQYF TGTGCCACCAGTGATGCCGGACTGGCGGATACGCAGTATTTT once . TRBJ2-3 TRBV24-1 14
CASSFDTAAGTF TGTGCCAGCAGCTTTGACACCGCTGCGGGCACCTTC . . TRBJ1-2 TRBV7-9 12
CASQLDAGGGYTF TGTGCCAGCCAGCTTGATGCAGGGGGTGGCTACACCTTC . TRBD1 TRBJ1-2 TRBV5-6 13
CSAAPNIQYF TGCAGTGCGGCTCCGAACATTCAGTACTTC . . TRBJ2-4 TRBV20-1 10
CASSRVTTGKYSYGYTF TGTGCCAGCAGCCGAGTAACAACAGGGAAGTACTCATATGGCTACACCTTC . . TRBJ1-2 TRBV2 17
CASSLNTGNTEAFF TGTGCCAGCAGTCTGAACACAGGGAACACTGAAGCTTTCTTT few . TRBJ1-1 TRBV12-3/TRBV12-4 14
CSGGQGAETQYF TGCAGCGGCGGACAGGGGGCTGAGACCCAGTACTTC . TRBD1 TRBJ2-5 TRBV29-1 12
CASSALAGGPGANEQFF TGTGCCAGCAGCGCACTAGCGGGAGGGCCGGGGGCCAATGAGCAGTTCTTC . TRBD2 TRBJ2-1 TRBV25-1 17
CSASGTGNTGELFF TGCAGTGCAAGCGGGACAGGAAACACCGGGGAGCTGTTTTTT . . TRBJ2-2 TRBV20-1 14
CASSLDPNRGLPYEQYF TGTGCCAGCAGCTTAGACCCCAACAGGGGGCTCCCCTACGAGCAGTACTTC once TRBD1 TRBJ2-7 TRBV13 17
CASSSRQGSYEQYF TGTGCCAGCAGTTCGAGACAGGGTTCCTACGAGCAGTACTTC . TRBD1 TRBJ2-7 TRBV27 14
CASSYSYNEQFF TGTGCCAGCTCGTACTCCTACAATGAGCAGTTCTTC few . TRBJ2-1 TRBV12-3/TRBV12-4 12
CASSFFRQVNSPLHF TGTGCCAGCAGTTTCTTCAGACAGGTGAATTCACCCCTCCACTTT . . TRBJ1-6 TRBV28 15
CASSVGVNTEAFF TGTGCCAGCAGTGTCGGAGTGAACACTGAAGCTTTCTTT . . TRBJ1-1 TRBV2 13
CASSLRTSGIETQYF TGTGCCAGCAGCCTCCGGACTAGCGGGATCGAGACCCAGTACTTC once TRBD2 TRBJ2-5 TRBV3-1 15
CASSELSSRTYNEQFF TGTGCCAGCAGCGAACTTAGCTCGCGGACTTACAATGAGCAGTTCTTC once . TRBJ2-1 TRBV7-2 16
CASSHSGGKAFF TGTGCCAGCAGCCATTCAGGGGGCAAGGCTTTCTTT once TRBD1 TRBJ1-1 TRBV14 12
CSARASGEKNIQYF TGCAGTGCTAGAGCAAGCGGGGAAAAAAACATTCAGTACTTC once TRBD2 TRBJ2-4 TRBV20-1 14
CASAKRVDTDTQYF TGCGCCAGCGCAAAGAGGGTGGACACAGATACGCAGTATTTT . . TRBJ2-3 TRBV5-1 14
CSASQTSPTWGEQFF TGCAGTGCTAGCCAGACTAGCCCTACATGGGGTGAGCAGTTCTTC . TRBD2 TRBJ2-1 TRBV20-1 15
CASSLERTENNSPLHF TGCGCCAGCAGCTTGGAGCGGACAGAAAATAATTCACCCCTCCACTTT . . TRBJ1-6 TRBV5-1 16
CASMRVRQPGYTF TGTGCCAGCATGAGGGTCAGGCAGCCTGGCTACACCTTC . . TRBJ1-2 TRBV2 13
CSAETENSGYTF TGCAGTGCTGAAACTGAGAATTCTGGCTACACCTTC . . TRBJ1-2 TRBV20-1 12
CATSRALWGTEAFF TGTGCCACCAGCAGAGCCTTGTGGGGCACTGAAGCTTTCTTT . . TRBJ1-1 TRBV15 14
CSALQTSGVDEQFF TGCAGTGCCCTCCAGACTAGCGGGGTGGATGAGCAGTTCTTC . TRBD2 TRBJ2-1 TRBV20-1 14
CASSSGGGPDYGYTF TGTGCCAGCAGTTCGGGCGGGGGGCCCGACTATGGCTACACCTTC . . TRBJ1-2 TRBV28 15
CASSYVGGTGVDSPQYF TGTGCCAGCAGTTACGTGGGCGGGACAGGGGTGGATTCGCCGCAGTACTTC . TRBD1 TRBJ2-7 TRBV6-5 17
CAWSESYRGTQYF TGTGCCTGGAGCGAGTCCTACCGCGGGACCCAGTACTTC . . TRBJ2-5 TRBV30 13
CATSRELAGAYNEQFF TGTGCCACCAGCAGAGAACTAGCGGGAGCCTACAATGAGCAGTTCTTC . TRBD2 TRBJ2-1 TRBV15 16
CASKGGGRETQYF TGTGCCAGCAAGGGTGGGGGCCGGGAGACCCAGTACTTC . . TRBJ2-5 TRBV6-5 13
CASTGGIGRRFNQPQHF TGTGCCAGCACAGGAGGGATTGGCAGGCGCTTCAATCAGCCCCAGCATTTT . . TRBJ1-5 TRBV6-1 17
CASTPSGSYGYTF TGTGCCAGCACCCCTTCGGGCTCCTATGGCTACACCTTC . . TRBJ1-2 TRBV7-9 13
CSVAGQTYEQYF TGCAGCGTTGCGGGACAAACTTACGAGCAGTACTTC . . TRBJ2-7 TRBV29-1 12